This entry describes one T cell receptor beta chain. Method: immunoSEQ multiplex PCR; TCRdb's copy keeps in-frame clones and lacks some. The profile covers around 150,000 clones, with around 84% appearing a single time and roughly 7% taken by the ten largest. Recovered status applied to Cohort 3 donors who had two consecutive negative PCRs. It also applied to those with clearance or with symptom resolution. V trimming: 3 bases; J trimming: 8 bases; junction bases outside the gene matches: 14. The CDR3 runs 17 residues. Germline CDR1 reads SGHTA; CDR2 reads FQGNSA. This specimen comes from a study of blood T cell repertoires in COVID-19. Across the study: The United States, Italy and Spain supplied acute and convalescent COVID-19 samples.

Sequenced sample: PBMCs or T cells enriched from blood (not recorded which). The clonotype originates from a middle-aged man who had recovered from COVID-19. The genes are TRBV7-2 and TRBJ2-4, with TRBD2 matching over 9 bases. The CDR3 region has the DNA TGTGCCAGCAGCTTCGCCGCCGGCGGGGGGGCAGGGGACATTCAGTACTTC. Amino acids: CASSFAAGGGAGDIQYF.